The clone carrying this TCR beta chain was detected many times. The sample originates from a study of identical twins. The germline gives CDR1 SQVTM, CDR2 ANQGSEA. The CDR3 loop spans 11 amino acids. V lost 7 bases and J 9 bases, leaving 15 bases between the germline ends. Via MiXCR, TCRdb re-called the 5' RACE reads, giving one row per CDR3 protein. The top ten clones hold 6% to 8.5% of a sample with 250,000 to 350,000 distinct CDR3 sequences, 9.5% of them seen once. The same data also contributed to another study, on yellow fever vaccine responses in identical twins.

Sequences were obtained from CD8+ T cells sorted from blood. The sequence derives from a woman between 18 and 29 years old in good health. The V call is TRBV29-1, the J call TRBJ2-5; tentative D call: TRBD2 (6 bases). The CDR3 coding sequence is TGCAGCGCCTCAGGGCCGGGGGCCCAGTACTTC. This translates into CSASGPGAQYF.